These T cell receptor beta chains were read from a single sample in a study of identifying expanded T cells in peripheral blood. Sequencing was performed with immunoSEQ multiplex PCR; in TCRdb, only in-frame clones are kept and a portion is missing. The sample carries about 52,000 clones, 65% to 90% recorded once. The sample consisted of blood. These receptors were obtained from a person aged 18 to 70 in good health. Both conserved end residues are part of each CDR3. Each record gives: clone size, J gene, D gene, V gene, CDR3 protein, CDR3 DNA. A D gene is named only where the DNA matches it firmly. Clone size is shown for a subset of rows, as once, few, many or a class of expanded clone.

abundance: .; j_gene: TRBJ2-2; d_gene: TRBD2; v_gene: TRBV7-3; CDR3aa: CASSPKRGANTGELFF; CDR3nt: TGTGCCAGCAGCCCTAAGCGGGGGGCGAACACCGGGGAGCTGTTTTTT
abundance: .; j_gene: TRBJ2-2; d_gene: .; v_gene: TRBV4-2; CDR3aa: CASSQESLGTGELFF; CDR3nt: TGTGCCAGCAGCCAAGAGTCTCTGGGGACCGGGGAGCTGTTTTTT
abundance: .; j_gene: TRBJ2-5; d_gene: TRBD1; v_gene: TRBV19; CDR3aa: CASQASRGLETQYF; CDR3nt: TGTGCCAGTCAAGCGTCCAGGGGGCTGGAGACCCAGTACTTC
abundance: .; j_gene: TRBJ2-4; d_gene: TRBD2; v_gene: TRBV7-2; CDR3aa: CASSLSGRAGGKNIQYF; CDR3nt: TGTGCCAGCAGCCTTAGCGGGAGGGCCGGGGGCAAAAACATTCAGTACTTC
abundance: .; j_gene: TRBJ1-4; d_gene: .; v_gene: TRBV19; CDR3aa: CASSITGWSEKLFF; CDR3nt: TGTGCCAGTAGTATAACAGGTTGGAGTGAAAAACTGTTTTTT
abundance: .; j_gene: TRBJ2-3; d_gene: TRBD2; v_gene: TRBV10-3; CDR3aa: CAISVAGAEDTQYF; CDR3nt: TGTGCCATCAGCGTAGCGGGAGCAGAGGATACGCAGTATTTT
abundance: .; j_gene: TRBJ2-5; d_gene: TRBD2; v_gene: TRBV5-1; CDR3aa: CASRQQRGQETQYF; CDR3nt: TGCGCCAGCAGACAACAGCGGGGTCAAGAGACCCAGTACTTC
abundance: .; j_gene: TRBJ2-2; d_gene: .; v_gene: TRBV5-1; CDR3aa: CASSDSTSFAGELFF; CDR3nt: TGCGCCAGCAGCGACTCTACTAGTTTTGCCGGGGAGCTGTTTTTT
abundance: .; j_gene: TRBJ2-4; d_gene: .; v_gene: TRBV28; CDR3aa: CASSLVRTGSKNIQYF; CDR3nt: TGTGCCAGCAGTTTGGTGAGGACCGGATCCAAAAACATTCAGTACTTC
abundance: .; j_gene: TRBJ2-1; d_gene: TRBD1; v_gene: TRBV19; CDR3aa: CATKGTGSNNEQFF; CDR3nt: TGTGCCACTAAAGGGACAGGGTCGAACAATGAGCAGTTCTTC
abundance: .; j_gene: TRBJ2-5; d_gene: TRBD1; v_gene: TRBV30; CDR3aa: CAWSAWTGEQETQYF; CDR3nt: TGTGCCTGGAGTGCCTGGACAGGGGAACAAGAGACCCAGTACTTC
abundance: few; j_gene: TRBJ2-4; d_gene: TRBD2; v_gene: TRBV6-4; CDR3aa: CASSEGTSGENIQYF; CDR3nt: TGTGCCAGCAGCGAGGGGACTAGCGGGGAAAACATTCAGTACTTC
abundance: .; j_gene: TRBJ1-3; d_gene: .; v_gene: TRBV7-9; CDR3aa: CASSFGNTIYF; CDR3nt: TGTGCCAGCAGCTTTGGAAACACCATATATTTT
abundance: few; j_gene: TRBJ1-4; d_gene: .; v_gene: TRBV19; CDR3aa: CASSTTGWKGRTNEKLFF; CDR3nt: TGTGCCAGTAGTACCACAGGGTGGAAAGGAAGGACTAATGAAAAACTGTTTTTT
abundance: .; j_gene: TRBJ2-2; d_gene: TRBD1; v_gene: TRBV5-5; CDR3aa: CASSRTGFGELFF; CDR3nt: TGTGCCAGCAGCCGGACAGGGTTCGGGGAGCTGTTTTTT
abundance: .; j_gene: TRBJ2-3; d_gene: TRBD2; v_gene: TRBV7-6; CDR3aa: CASSLRAGGPDTQYF; CDR3nt: TGTGCCAGCAGCCTAAGGGCGGGAGGGCCAGATACGCAGTATTTT
abundance: .; j_gene: TRBJ2-7; d_gene: TRBD2; v_gene: TRBV7-2; CDR3aa: CASSSGLAGSGEQYF; CDR3nt: TGTGCCAGCAGCTCGGGACTAGCGGGGTCCGGCGAGCAGTACTTC
abundance: .; j_gene: TRBJ2-6; d_gene: .; v_gene: TRBV4-3; CDR3aa: CASSQASGSGANVLTF; CDR3nt: TGCGCCAGCAGCCAAGCGTCAGGGTCTGGGGCCAACGTCCTGACTTTC
abundance: .; j_gene: TRBJ1-3; d_gene: .; v_gene: TRBV18; CDR3aa: CASSPKQGLSGNTIYF; CDR3nt: TGTGCCAGCTCACCTAAACAGGGCCTCTCTGGAAACACCATATATTTT
abundance: few; j_gene: TRBJ2-1; d_gene: .; v_gene: TRBV6-5; CDR3aa: CASSYPPEQFF; CDR3nt: TGTGCCAGCAGTTACCCACCTGAGCAGTTCTTC
abundance: .; j_gene: TRBJ2-4; d_gene: TRBD1; v_gene: TRBV5-1; CDR3aa: CASSLVGGWNIQYF; CDR3nt: TGCGCCAGCAGCTTGGTAGGGGGCTGGAACATTCAGTACTTC
abundance: .; j_gene: TRBJ2-7; d_gene: .; v_gene: TRBV20-1; CDR3aa: CSASEKREQYF; CDR3nt: TGCAGTGCCAGCGAGAAGCGCGAGCAGTACTTC
abundance: .; j_gene: TRBJ2-2; d_gene: .; v_gene: TRBV2; CDR3aa: CASIGTGELFF; CDR3nt: TGTGCCAGCATAGGGACCGGGGAGCTGTTTTTT
abundance: .; j_gene: TRBJ2-6; d_gene: .; v_gene: TRBV19; CDR3aa: CASSIANLLGGANVLTF; CDR3nt: TGTGCCAGTAGTATAGCTAATCTACTGGGCGGGGCCAACGTCCTGACTTTC
abundance: .; j_gene: TRBJ2-1; d_gene: TRBD1; v_gene: TRBV29-1; CDR3aa: CSLKVGTGVNEQFF; CDR3nt: TGCAGCCTAAAGGTGGGGACAGGGGTCAATGAGCAGTTCTTC
abundance: .; j_gene: TRBJ2-7; d_gene: TRBD2; v_gene: TRBV5-4; CDR3aa: CASSHTGTSGYEQYF; CDR3nt: TGTGCCAGCAGCCATACCGGGACTAGCGGTTACGAGCAGTACTTC
abundance: few; j_gene: TRBJ2-5; d_gene: TRBD1; v_gene: TRBV18; CDR3aa: CASSPSTGGALGETQYF; CDR3nt: TGTGCCAGCTCACCCTCCACAGGGGGCGCTTTAGGAGAGACCCAGTACTTC
abundance: .; j_gene: TRBJ1-1; d_gene: .; v_gene: TRBV7-9; CDR3aa: CASGVHTEAFF; CDR3nt: TGTGCCAGCGGAGTCCACACTGAAGCTTTCTTT
abundance: .; j_gene: TRBJ2-3; d_gene: .; v_gene: TRBV19; CDR3aa: CASSTRAGTDTQYF; CDR3nt: TGTGCCAGTAGTACCCGAGCAGGGACTGATACGCAGTATTTT
abundance: .; j_gene: TRBJ2-2; d_gene: .; v_gene: TRBV18; CDR3aa: CASSIYTGELFF; CDR3nt: TGTGCCAGCTCCATATACACCGGGGAGCTGTTTTTT
abundance: once; j_gene: TRBJ1-2; d_gene: .; v_gene: TRBV5-5; CDR3aa: CASSLVVARTRGYTF; CDR3nt: TGTGCCAGCAGCTTGGTGGTAGCGCGGACGCGGGGCTACACCTTC
abundance: .; j_gene: TRBJ1-2; d_gene: TRBD1; v_gene: TRBV19; CDR3aa: CASSIGQGANYGYTF; CDR3nt: TGTGCCAGTAGTATCGGACAGGGAGCTAACTATGGCTACACCTTC
abundance: .; j_gene: TRBJ2-7; d_gene: TRBD2; v_gene: TRBV2; CDR3aa: CASSPLAGGEQYF; CDR3nt: TGTGCCAGCAGTCCACTAGCGGGAGGCGAGCAGTACTTC
abundance: .; j_gene: TRBJ2-3; d_gene: .; v_gene: TRBV14; CDR3aa: CASSQNLLSQYF; CDR3nt: TGTGCCAGCAGCCAAAACCTGCTCTCGCAGTATTTT
abundance: few; j_gene: TRBJ2-1; d_gene: .; v_gene: TRBV19; CDR3aa: CASSRGTEQFF; CDR3nt: TGTGCCAGTAGTAGGGGCACTGAGCAGTTCTTC
abundance: few; j_gene: TRBJ1-6; d_gene: .; v_gene: TRBV30; CDR3aa: CAWSAGFVNSPLHF; CDR3nt: TGTGCCTGGAGCGCAGGCTTCGTTAATTCACCCCTCCACTTT
abundance: .; j_gene: TRBJ1-2; d_gene: TRBD1; v_gene: TRBV29-1; CDR3aa: CSFSGDRVRGYTF; CDR3nt: TGCAGCTTCTCGGGGGACAGGGTGCGTGGCTACACCTTC
abundance: .; j_gene: TRBJ2-1; d_gene: TRBD2; v_gene: TRBV19; CDR3aa: CASSMPGRPTGDEQFF; CDR3nt: TGTGCCAGTAGTATGCCCGGGAGGCCGACGGGGGATGAGCAGTTCTTC
abundance: .; j_gene: TRBJ2-5; d_gene: .; v_gene: TRBV11-1; CDR3aa: CASSLGLLQETQYF; CDR3nt: TGTGCCAGCAGCTTAGGACTCCTCCAAGAGACCCAGTACTTC
abundance: .; j_gene: TRBJ2-7; d_gene: .; v_gene: TRBV6-5; CDR3aa: CASSFAPGLEQYF; CDR3nt: TGTGCCAGCAGTTTCGCACCGGGGCTCGAGCAGTACTTC
abundance: .; j_gene: TRBJ1-1; d_gene: TRBD1; v_gene: TRBV18; CDR3aa: CASSRETRGLNTEAFF; CDR3nt: TGTGCCAGCTCACGCGAAACGAGGGGGCTGAACACTGAAGCTTTCTTT
abundance: few; j_gene: TRBJ1-1; d_gene: .; v_gene: TRBV27; CDR3aa: CASSLRLKSQAFF; CDR3nt: TGTGCCAGCAGTTTGCGCCTGAAGTCCCAAGCTTTCTTT
abundance: .; j_gene: TRBJ2-2; d_gene: .; v_gene: TRBV19; CDR3aa: CASSIVYGGRTGELFF; CDR3nt: TGTGCCAGTAGTATCGTTTACGGGGGACGCACCGGGGAGCTGTTTTTT
abundance: .; j_gene: TRBJ1-2; d_gene: TRBD1; v_gene: TRBV7-8; CDR3aa: CASSPLPDRGRYGYTF; CDR3nt: TGTGCCAGCAGCCCCCTCCCGGACAGGGGAAGGTATGGCTACACCTTC
abundance: .; j_gene: TRBJ1-5; d_gene: .; v_gene: TRBV27; CDR3aa: CASSLSGVENQPQHF; CDR3nt: TGTGCCAGCAGTTTGTCAGGGGTCGAGAATCAGCCCCAGCATTTT